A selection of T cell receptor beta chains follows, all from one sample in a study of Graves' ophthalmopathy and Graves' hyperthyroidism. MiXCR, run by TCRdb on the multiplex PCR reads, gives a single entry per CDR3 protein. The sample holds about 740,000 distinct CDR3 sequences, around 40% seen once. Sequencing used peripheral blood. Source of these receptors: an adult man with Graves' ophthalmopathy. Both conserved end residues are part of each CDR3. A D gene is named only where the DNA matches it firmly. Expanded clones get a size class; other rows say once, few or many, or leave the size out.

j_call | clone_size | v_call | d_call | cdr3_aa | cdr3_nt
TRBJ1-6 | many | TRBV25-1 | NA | CASTPTGSSYNSPLHF | TGTGCCAGCACCCCGACTGGGAGCTCCTATAATTCACCCCTCCACTTT
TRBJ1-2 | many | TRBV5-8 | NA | CASSLGTRANYGYTF | TGTGCCAGCAGCTTGGGAACAAGGGCTAACTATGGCTACACCTTC
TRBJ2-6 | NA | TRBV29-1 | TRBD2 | CSAKTSGANVLTF | TGCAGCGCCAAGACTAGCGGAGCCAACGTCCTGACTTTC
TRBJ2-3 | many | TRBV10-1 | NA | CASSVGVTDTQYF | TGCGCCAGCAGTGTTGGGGTAACAGATACGCAGTATTTT
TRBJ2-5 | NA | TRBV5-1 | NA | CASSLPGTSRIETQYF | TGCGCCAGCAGCTTACCAGGAACGTCTCGGATAGAGACCCAGTACTTC
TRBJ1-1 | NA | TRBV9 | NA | CASSGGGDRQNTEAFF | TGTGCCAGCAGCGGAGGGGGGGATCGCCAGAACACTGAAGCTTTCTTT
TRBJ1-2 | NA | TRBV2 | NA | CASSLRLNYGCTF | TGTGCCAGCAGCCTCAGATTAAACTATGGCTGCACCTTC
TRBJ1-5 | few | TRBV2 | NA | CASRGGQYSNQPQHF | TGTGCCAGCAGGGGGGGGCAGTATAGCAATCAGCCCCAGCATTTT
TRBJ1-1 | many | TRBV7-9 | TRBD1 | CASSPSPYRGENTEAFF | TGTGCCAGCAGCCCCTCCCCGTACAGGGGGGAGAACACTGAAGCTTTCTTT
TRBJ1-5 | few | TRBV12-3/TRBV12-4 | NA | CASSTGAGRRNQPQHF | TGTGCCAGCAGTACGGGAGCAGGACGGCGAAATCAGCCCCAGCATTTT
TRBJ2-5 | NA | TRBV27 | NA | CASSLRPFRETQYF | TGTGCCAGCAGTTTAAGGCCCTTCCGGGAGACCCAGTACTTC
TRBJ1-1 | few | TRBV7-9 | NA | CASSLVKVYGPLNTEAFF | TGTGCCAGCAGCTTAGTAAAAGTCTACGGACCCTTGAACACTGAAGCTTTCTTT
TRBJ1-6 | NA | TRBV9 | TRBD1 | CASSWGQGDNSPLHF | TGTGCCAGCAGCTGGGGACAGGGGGATAATTCACCCCTCCACTTT
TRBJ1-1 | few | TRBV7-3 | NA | CASSLFAGIDEAFF | TGTGCCAGCAGCTTATTTGCGGGGATTGACGAAGCTTTCTTT
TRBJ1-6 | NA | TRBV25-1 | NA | CARDALSPLHF | TGTGCTAGAGATGCCCTTTCACCCCTCCACTTT
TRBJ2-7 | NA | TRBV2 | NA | CASSERGRGYEQYF | TGTGCCAGCAGTGAAAGGGGCAGGGGTTACGAGCAGTACTTC
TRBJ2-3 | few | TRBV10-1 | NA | CASSEWGTTSTDTQYF | TGCGCCAGCAGTGAGTGGGGCACCACAAGCACAGATACGCAGTATTTT
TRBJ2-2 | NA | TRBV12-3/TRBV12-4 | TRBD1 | CASSYPGQANTGELFF | TGTGCCAGCAGTTACCCGGGACAGGCCAACACCGGGGAGCTGTTTTTT
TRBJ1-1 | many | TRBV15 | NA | CATSRVPRMNTEAFF | TGTGCCACCAGCAGAGTACCACGGATGAACACTGAAGCTTTCTTT
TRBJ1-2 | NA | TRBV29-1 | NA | CSLGTPSYGYTF | TGCAGCTTAGGGACACCCTCCTATGGCTACACCTTC
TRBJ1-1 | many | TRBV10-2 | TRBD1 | CASRGQVNTEAFF | TGCGCCAGCAGGGGACAGGTGAACACTGAAGCTTTCTTT
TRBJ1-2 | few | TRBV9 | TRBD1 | CASSLGGDSTTNYGYTF | TGTGCCAGCAGCCTAGGCGGGGACAGCACTACTAACTATGGCTACACCTTC
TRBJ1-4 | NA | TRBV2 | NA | CTSRERGMGEKLFF | TGTACCAGCAGAGAACGGGGGATGGGTGAAAAACTGTTTTTT
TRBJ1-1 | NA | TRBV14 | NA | CASSQVRGQVNTEAFF | TGTGCCAGCAGCCAAGTGAGGGGTCAGGTGAACACTGAAGCTTTCTTT
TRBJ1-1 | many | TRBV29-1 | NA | CSVDRGAEAFF | TGCAGCGTTGATCGAGGGGCAGAGGCTTTCTTT
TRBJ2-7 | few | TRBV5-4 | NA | CASSLDLQGNEQYF | TGTGCCAGCAGCTTGGACCTCCAGGGAAACGAGCAGTACTTC
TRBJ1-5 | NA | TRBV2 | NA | CASSFLDQPQHF | TGTGCCAGCAGTTTTTTGGATCAGCCCCAGCATTTT
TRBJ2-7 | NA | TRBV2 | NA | CASRGTLGGEQYF | TGTGCCAGCAGGGGGACGTTGGGAGGTGAGCAGTACTTC
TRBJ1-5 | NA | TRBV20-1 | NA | CSAGENGPPQHF | TGCAGTGCGGGGGAGAATGGGCCCCCCCAGCATTTT
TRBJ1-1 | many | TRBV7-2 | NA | CASSLQGTTEAFF | TGTGCCAGCAGCCTACAGGGAACCACTGAAGCTTTCTTT
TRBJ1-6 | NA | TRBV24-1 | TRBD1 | CASSFGQAGPLHF | TGTGCCAGCAGTTTTGGACAGGCTGGACCCCTCCACTTT
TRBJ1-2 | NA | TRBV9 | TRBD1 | CASSDIEGADYGYTF | TGTGCCAGCAGCGACATTGAGGGGGCGGACTATGGCTACACCTTC
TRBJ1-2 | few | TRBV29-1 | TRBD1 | CSVRTGSGYTF | TGCAGCGTGAGGACAGGGTCTGGCTACACCTTC
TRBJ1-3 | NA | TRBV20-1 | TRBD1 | CSARGDRVRNTIYF | TGCAGTGCTAGGGGGGACAGGGTACGAAACACCATATATTTT
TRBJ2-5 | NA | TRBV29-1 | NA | CSVEMGAGSEETQYF | TGCAGCGTTGAGATGGGGGCGGGTAGCGAAGAGACCCAGTACTTC
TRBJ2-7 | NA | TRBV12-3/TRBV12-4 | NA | CASSQVSLGGYEQYF | TGTGCCAGCAGCCAAGTATCACTAGGAGGATACGAGCAGTACTTC
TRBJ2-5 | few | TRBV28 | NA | CASNRQETQYF | TGTGCCAGCAATCGGCAAGAGACCCAGTACTTC
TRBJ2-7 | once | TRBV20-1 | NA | CSARDLGTETYEQYF | TGCAGTGCTAGAGATCTTGGGACGGAGACCTACGAGCAGTACTTC
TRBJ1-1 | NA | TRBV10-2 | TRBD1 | CASSQQGARNTEAFF | TGCGCCAGCAGTCAACAGGGGGCGCGGAACACTGAAGCTTTCTTT
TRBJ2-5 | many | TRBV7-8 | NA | CASRLGLADVETQYF | TGTGCCAGCAGGCTGGGGCTAGCCGACGTGGAGACCCAGTACTTC
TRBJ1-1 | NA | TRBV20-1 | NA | CSASRQGSFINTEAFF | TGCAGTGCTAGTCGGCAGGGGAGTTTCATTAACACTGAAGCTTTCTTT
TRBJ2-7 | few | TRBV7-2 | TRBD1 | CASSQDRGTTYEQYF | TGTGCCAGCAGCCAGGACAGGGGTACGACCTACGAGCAGTACTTC
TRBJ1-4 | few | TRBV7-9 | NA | CASSTPGVGEKLFF | TGTGCCAGCAGCACCCCAGGGGTCGGTGAAAAACTGTTTTTT
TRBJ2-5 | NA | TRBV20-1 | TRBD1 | CSARDPWQGAETQYF | TGCAGTGCTAGAGATCCCTGGCAGGGGGCCGAGACCCAGTACTTC
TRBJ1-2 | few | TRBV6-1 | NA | CASSEGRIYGYTF | TGTGCCAGCAGTGAAGGACGGATCTATGGCTACACCTTC
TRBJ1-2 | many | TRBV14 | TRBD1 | CASSQVRGHYGYTF | TGTGCCAGCAGCCAAGTCAGGGGGCACTATGGCTACACCTTC
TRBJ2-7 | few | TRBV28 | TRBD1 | CASTLDRLGEQYF | TGTGCCAGCACCCTGGACAGGCTCGGCGAGCAGTACTTC
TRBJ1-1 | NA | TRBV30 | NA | CAWSMRGLGTEAFF | TGTGCCTGGAGTATGAGGGGTTTGGGGACTGAAGCTTTCTTT
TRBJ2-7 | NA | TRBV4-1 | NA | CASSLSDSYEQYF | TGCGCCAGCAGCCTGTCGGATTCCTACGAGCAGTACTTC
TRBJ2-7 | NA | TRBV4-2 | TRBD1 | CASSQLQGEAEQYF | TGTGCCAGCAGCCAACTCCAGGGGGAAGCCGAGCAGTACTTC
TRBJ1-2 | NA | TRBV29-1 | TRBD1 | CSGGQGAVGYTF | TGCAGCGGGGGACAGGGGGCGGTTGGCTACACCTTC